This TCR beta chain was found in a study of blood T cells in healthy people across ages. For the second PCR, which ran for about 7 to 11 cycles, a sample-barcoded 5' primer and a J-beta primer mix were used. A template-switch adaptor containing 12 random nucleotides labeled each cDNA molecule. TCRdb recomputed calls from the 5' RACE reads with MiXCR, one row per CDR3 protein. Of approximately 690,000 distinct CDR3 sequences listed, around 38% are singletons. Deletions cut 0 bases from V and 3 bases from J, with 8 bases between. Germline values: CDR1 LGHDT, CDR2 YNNKEL (reference sequence). The CDR3 loop spans 14 amino acids. Total RNA was isolated from each sample in quantities of at least 5 micrograms. This clonotype has more than one count but fewer than ten. Its antigen remains unknown. General observations from the study: Both higher diversity and more naive CD4+ cells marked long-lived donors when set against aged donors.

Input material: blood. The TCR originated in a man older than 75 in good health. The chain carries TRBV3-1 and TRBJ2-5; no firm D call. The CDR3 DNA reads TGTGCCAGCAGCCAAGATCTTAATAAAGAGACCCAGTACTTC. This sequence encodes CASSQDLNKETQYF.